Below, 26 T cell receptor beta chains from the same sample are listed, as sequenced in a study of blood T cells in healthy people across ages (dated by TCRdb to about 2015). Library construction relied on 5' RACE. Instrument on record: Illumina HiSeq 2500. A second PCR of about 6 to 11 cycles was performed with a sample-barcoded 5' primer and a J-beta primer mix. Clones were called with MiXCR by TCRdb after fastp trimmed the public reads at Q25, and only in-frame beta chains were retained. Each entry merges the rows of one CDR3 protein and shows their most common DNA and genes. The sample table lists about 1.4 million distinct CDR3 sequences, 45% to 70% of them with a count of one. In total, the top ten clones hold 6.5% to 8.5% of the sample. Specimen: blood. All receptors come from a man in his late teens or twenties in good health.

The V and J genes are TRBV4-1 and TRBJ2-1; D gene ambiguous. The germline gives CDR1 MGHRA, CDR2 YSYEKL. Trimming shortened V by 4 bases and J by 5 bases, and 12 bases separated the two germline ends. The CDR3 extends over 14 amino acids. CDR3 in DNA: TGCGCCAGCAGCCCGGACCATGGAAACAATGAGCAGTTCTTC. Residues: CASSPDHGNNEQFF.

This clonotype was recorded a few times. This chain connects TRBV6-6 to TRBJ1-1; D is undetermined. The germline CDR1 and CDR2 sequences are MNHNY and SVGAGI (reference sequence). Between the trimmed V and J ends, which lost 8 bases and 2 bases, there was a span of 9 bases. CDR3 length: 12 residues. In DNA form, the CDR3 reads TGTGCCAGCCTCCGGGGAAACACTGAAGCTTTCTTT. Encoded protein: CASLRGNTEAFF.

The chain has TRBV19 and TRBJ2-7; 11 nucleotides align to TRBD2. V trimming: 3 bases; J trimming: 4 bases; junction bases outside the gene matches: 2. CDR1 and CDR2 (germline): LNHDA, SQIVND (reference sequence). This CDR3 spans 14 amino acids. DNA of the CDR3: TGTGCCAGTAGTATCGGGACTAGCGGATACGAGCAGTACTTC. It yields the protein CASSIGTSGYEQYF.

J is TRBJ1-4 and V is TRBV25-1; 7 nucleotides agree with TRBD1. Trimming removed 3 bases from V and 8 bases from J; junction bases left unmatched: 9. The CDR3 has 15 amino acids. Germline V gene lookup returns CDR1 MGHDK and CDR2 SYGVNS. The chain's CDR3 is CASSDGGRGNEKLFF. DNA for the CDR3: TGTGCCAGCAGTGACGGCGGCAGGGGGAACGAAAAACTGTTTTTT. The whole variable domain, filled in from reference TRBV25-1 and TRBJ1-4, reads EADIYQTPRYLVIGTGKKITLECSQTMGHDKMYWYQQDPGMELHLIHYSYGVNSTEKGDLSSESTVSRIRTEHFPLTLESARPSHTSQYLCASSDGGRGNEKLFFGSGTQLSVL.

The chain links TRBV7-9 to TRBJ2-1; 12 bases map to TRBD2. V shed 10 bases and J 3 bases; nucleotides not matched to a gene: 4. The CDR3 has 14 residues. CDR1 and CDR2 (germline): SEHNR, FQNEAQ (reference sequence). DNA for the CDR3: TGTGCCACCCCGGGACTAGCGGGCTACAATGAGCAGTTCTTC. Translation gives CATPGLAGYNEQFF.

The gene calls are TRBV6-2 or TRBV6-3 and TRBJ2-5; tentatively, D is TRBD2 (5 bases). The J call may be in error: the DNA end matches TRBJ2-7 better. The length of the CDR3 is 15 residues. CDR1 MNHEY and CDR2 SVGEGT come from the germline V gene. DNA of the CDR3: TGTGCCAGCAGTGAGACGGGAATTACTATGGGCGAGCAGTACTTC. Translation gives CASSETGITMGEQYF.

The chain is built from TRBV19 and TRBJ1-5; 7 positions agree with TRBD1. V lost 7 bases to trimming and J lost 7 bases; unmatched junction nucleotides: 4. This CDR3 comprises 12 residues. CDR1 and CDR2 (germline): LNHDA, SQIVND (reference sequence). CDR3 nucleotides: TGTGCCAGTACCAGGGGGAGACAGCCCCAGCATTTT. Amino acids: CASTRGRQPQHF.

The V gene is TRBV4-3, the J gene TRBJ1-3; no firm D call. The V gene lost 1 base and the J gene lost 0 bases, with 10 bases spanning the gap. The CDR3 length is 16 residues. CDR1 is LGHNA, CDR2 YSLEER, per germline. Here the CDR3 reads CASSQVAGYSGNTIYF. In DNA form, the CDR3 reads TGCGCCAGCAGCCAAGTCGCAGGCTACTCTGGAAACACCATATATTTT.

This chain links TRBV20-1 with TRBJ2-6; 10 bases agree with TRBD2. Germline CDR1 reads DFQATT; CDR2 reads SNEGSKA (reference sequence). The junction had 9 bases not matched to a gene; V was cut back by 6 bases and J by 4 bases. This CDR3 spans 16 amino acids. The CDR3 DNA follows: TGCAGTGCACAGAGCGGGGGGGCTTCCGGGGCCAACGTCCTGACTTTC. Protein product: CSAQSGGASGANVLTF.

This chain links TRBV20-1 with TRBJ2-5; 7 bases are shared with TRBD1. The last part of the DNA fits TRBJ2-7 better; the J call may be wrong. The CDR3 totals 15 residues. CDR1 is DFQATT and CDR2 is SNEGSKA in the germline V gene (reference sequence). The CDR3 coding sequence is TGCAGTGCTAGATCCTTCCGGGACAGCCTCTACGAGCAGTACTTC. This codes for CSARSFRDSLYEQYF.

Only a few counts were recorded for this clonotype. V gene TRBV6-5 combines with J gene TRBJ2-7; TRBD2 agrees at 7 bases. Germline CDR1 and CDR2: MNHEY and SVGAGI. The CDR3 runs 14 residues. V was pared by 2 bases and J by 2 bases, with 3 bases of the junction left unmatched. CDR3: CASSYVSGAYEQYF. In DNA, the CDR3 is TGTGCCAGCAGTTACGTAAGCGGGGCCTACGAGCAGTACTTC.

V is TRBV5-5 and J is TRBJ2-3; 9 bases fit TRBD1. CDR1 is SGHKS and CDR2 is YYEKEE in the germline V gene (reference sequence). J was trimmed by 2 bases and V by 3 bases; bases with no gene match: 4. The CDR3 has 15 residues. The CDR3 region is CASSWGQGYTDTQYF. DNA of the CDR3: TGTGCCAGCAGCTGGGGACAGGGCTACACAGATACGCAGTATTTT.

This clonotype was counted a few times. The chain uses TRBV11-2 and TRBJ2-3; D is ambiguous. V was trimmed by 6 bases and J by 6 bases, leaving 13 bases between them. CDR1 SGHAT and CDR2 FQNNGV come from the germline V gene. The CDR3 is made up of 13 amino acids. DNA for the CDR3: TGTGCCAGCAGTCCCCAAACCATGGATACGCAGTATTTT. Protein product: CASSPQTMDTQYF.

This clonotype was detected once. V usage is TRBV5-1 and J usage is TRBJ2-4; D is undetermined. The J call is uncertain, as TRBJ2-7 better fits the DNA end. The germline V gene encodes CDR1 SGHRS and CDR2 YFSETQ. The CDR3 spans 15 residues. Written as DNA, the CDR3 is TGCGCCAGCAGCCCGCTGGGGTCGGGTATCTACGAGCAGTACTTC. Translation: CASSPLGSGIYEQYF.

In regard to this clonotype: The junction does not match germline at one end; this may be a read error. The rearrangement links TRBV7-7 to TRBJ2-7; tentative D call: TRBD2 (5 bases). This CDR3 is built from 15 residues. Germline V gene data show CDR1 as SSHAT and CDR2 as FNYEAQ (reference sequence). CDR3 amino acids: CASSLGLGESYEQYF. CDR3 DNA: TGTGCTAGCAGCTTAGGACTTGGGGAATCCTACGAGCAGTACTTC.

This clonotype was found a few times. The rearrangement joins TRBV12-3 or TRBV12-4 to TRBJ2-5, with D perhaps TRBD2 (6 bases). V was shortened by 5 bases and J by 4 bases, with 20 bases between the two germline ends. This CDR3 comprises 16 residues. CDR3 amino acids: CASSLRRGFVRETQYF. In nucleotides, the CDR3 is TGTGCCAGCAGTCTCAGGCGGGGCTTTGTGAGAGAGACCCAGTACTTC.

The V gene is TRBV10-3, the J gene TRBJ1-5; D gene unclear. CDR1 is ENHRY, CDR2 SYGVKD, per germline. The CDR3 totals 14 residues. Trimming stripped 4 bases from V and 0 bases from J, with 7 bases between. The CDR3 here is CAISADGSNQPQHF. The CDR3 DNA reads TGTGCCATCAGTGCGGACGGTAGCAATCAGCCCCAGCATTTT.

The chain employs TRBV6-2 or TRBV6-3 and TRBJ2-5, with D perhaps assigned TRBD1 or TRBD2 (5 bases each). The germline gives CDR1 MNHEY, CDR2 SVGEGT. Deletions cut 6 bases from V and 2 bases from J, with 16 bases between. The CDR3 length is 15 residues. The CDR3 DNA follows: TGTGCCAGCAGGCAATCCCGGGACCGACAAGAGACCCAGTACTTC. This translates into CASRQSRDRQETQYF.

The chain has TRBV12-3 or TRBV12-4 and TRBJ2-1, with 11 bases fitting TRBD2. Trimming cost V 5 bases and J 5 bases; bases outside gene matches: 14. This CDR3 contains 18 residues. The CDR3 here is CASSPGGGGTSGHNEQFF. The CDR3 DNA reads as TGTGCCAGCAGTCCTGGGGGTGGGGGGACTAGCGGACACAATGAGCAGTTCTTC.

The table lists this clonotype with a few counts. The V gene is TRBV29-1, the J gene TRBJ2-5, with 7 positions matching TRBD1. The CDR3 contains 13 residues. Per germline, CDR1 SQVTM and CDR2 ANQGSEA. With 2 bases clipped from V and 5 bases from J, the junction kept 5 bases outside the gene matches. In nucleotides, the CDR3 is TGCAGCGTTGAAAACAGGGGACAGGAGACCCAGTACTTC. Amino acid sequence: CSVENRGQETQYF.

This clonotype is a singleton in its sample. This rearrangement joins TRBV6-1 to TRBJ2-1; the D is unclear. The V gene's germline CDR1 is MNHNS and CDR2 SASEGT. The CDR3 covers 14 residues. The V and J ends lost 2 bases and 7 bases respectively, with 12 bases between them. CDR3 in amino acids: CASSELRGRNEQFF. In nucleotides, the CDR3 is TGTGCCAGCAGTGAACTGCGAGGACGGAATGAGCAGTTCTTC.

The chain carries TRBV5-1 and TRBJ1-2; the D is unclear. From germline, CDR1 is SGHRS and CDR2 YFSETQ. V lost 0 bases to trimming and J lost 0 bases, with 12 bases between them. The CDR3 length is 16 residues. CDR3 amino acids: CASSLDSPGSNYGYTF. The CDR3 DNA reads as TGCGCCAGCAGCTTGGATTCGCCCGGATCTAACTATGGCTACACCTTC.

V is TRBV27 and J is TRBJ2-7; D is unresolved. From germline, CDR1 is MNHEY and CDR2 SMNVEV (reference sequence). The CDR3 is made up of 13 amino acids. The V gene lost 7 bases and the J gene lost 4 bases, with 14 bases spanning the gap. The CDR3 nucleotides are TGTGCCAGCATCATTTCAGACCTTTACGAGCAGTACTTC. Translated, it gives CASIISDLYEQYF.

This clonotype turned up a few times. The rearrangement links TRBV6-6 to TRBJ1-6; the D gene is possibly TRBD1 (5 bases). Trimming removed 1 base from V and 9 bases from J, with 10 bases in between. CDR3 length equals 14 residues. Germline loops: CDR1 MNHNY, CDR2 SVGAGI (reference sequence). This chain's CDR3 is CASSYYDRFSPLHF. In nucleotides, the CDR3 is TGTGCCAGCAGTTACTATGACAGATTTTCACCCCTCCACTTT.

V and J are TRBV18 and TRBJ2-1; no clear D gene. Per the germline V gene, CDR1 is KGHSH and CDR2 is LQKENI. The ends were cut back, 5 bases at V and 0 bases at J, with 14 bases in the middle. The CDR3 spans 16 residues. The CDR3 coding sequence is TGTGCCAGCTCAGACCCAAGGGTCTCCTCCTACAATGAGCAGTTCTTC. Residues: CASSDPRVSSYNEQFF.

This clonotype was counted between two and nine times. The chain employs TRBV28 and TRBJ1-5; D unclear. The CDR3 spans 14 residues. V was pared by 2 bases and J by 3 bases, with 8 bases between. The germline gives CDR1 MDHEN, CDR2 SYDVKM. The CDR3 sequence: CASSLEADNQPQHF. As DNA, the CDR3 is TGTGCCAGCAGTTTAGAGGCAGACAATCAGCCCCAGCATTTT.